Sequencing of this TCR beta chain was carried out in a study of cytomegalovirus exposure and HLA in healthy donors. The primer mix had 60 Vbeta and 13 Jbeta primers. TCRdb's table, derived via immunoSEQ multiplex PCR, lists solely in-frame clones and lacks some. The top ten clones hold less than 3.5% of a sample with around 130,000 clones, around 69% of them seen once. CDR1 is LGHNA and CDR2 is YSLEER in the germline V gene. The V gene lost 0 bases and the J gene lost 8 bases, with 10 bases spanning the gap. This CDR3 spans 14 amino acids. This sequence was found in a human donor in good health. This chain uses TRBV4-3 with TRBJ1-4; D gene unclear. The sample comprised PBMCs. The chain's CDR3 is CASSQDHQEEKLFF. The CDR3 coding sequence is TGCGCCAGCAGCCAAGATCACCAAGAGGAAAAACTGTTTTTT.